In its sample, the clone carrying this TCR beta chain was seen once. Germline loops: CDR1 MDHEN, CDR2 SYDVKM. This CDR3 has 15 residues. Between the trimmed V and J ends, which lost 5 bases and 0 bases, there was a span of 11 bases. Method: immunoSEQ multiplex PCR; TCRdb's copy keeps in-frame clones and lacks some. Here the sample spans some 140,000 clones, roughly 89% being singletons. This sample was included in a study of control samples from healthy donors and cancer patients. The gene calls are TRBV28 and TRBJ1-3; D perhaps matches TRBD1 (6 bases). Material: blood. The sequence was obtained from a man aged 25-45 years in good health. The CDR3 region is CASSEGGPSGNTIYF. CDR3 bases: TGTGCCAGCAGTGAGGGGGGTCCCTCTGGAAACACCATATATTTT.